This paragraph covers one T cell receptor beta chain sequence. The data derive from a study of control samples from healthy donors and cancer patients. The V and J ends lost 0 bases and 9 bases respectively, with 20 bases between them. Germline CDR1 reads LGHNA; CDR2 reads YNFKEQ. This CDR3 comprises 16 residues. TCRdb keeps only in-frame clones here, not all; method: immunoSEQ multiplex PCR. This sample has approximately 230,000 clones, with over 70% found just once. The genes are TRBV4-2 and TRBJ2-5; possibly TRBD1 or TRBD2 for D (5 bases each). The origin of this receptor is a woman aged 60-70 years with lung cancer. Sequencing was carried out using PBMCs. The CDR3 protein is CASSQETGPTEGAQYF. The CDR3, as DNA: TGTGCCAGCAGCCAAGAAACGGGGCCCACTGAAGGGGCCCAGTACTTC.